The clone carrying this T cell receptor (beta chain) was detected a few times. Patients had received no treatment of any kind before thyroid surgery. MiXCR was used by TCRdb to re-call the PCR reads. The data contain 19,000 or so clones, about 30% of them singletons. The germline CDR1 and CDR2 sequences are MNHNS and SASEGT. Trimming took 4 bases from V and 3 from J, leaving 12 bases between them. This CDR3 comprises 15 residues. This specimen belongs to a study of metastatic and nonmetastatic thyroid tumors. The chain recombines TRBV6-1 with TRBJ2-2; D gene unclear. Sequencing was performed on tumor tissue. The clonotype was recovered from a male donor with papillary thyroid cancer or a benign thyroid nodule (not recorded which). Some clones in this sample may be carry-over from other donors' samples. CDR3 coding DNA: TGTGCCAGCAGTGCCTCGTTTCCTTACACCGGGGAGCTGTTTTTT. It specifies CASSASFPYTGELFF.